A selection of T cell receptor beta chains follows, all from one sample in a study of control samples from healthy donors and cancer patients. Clones were read by immunoSEQ multiplex PCR, and TCRdb kept only the in-frame ones, dropping some. The sample lists about 190,000 clones; roughly nine tenths were seen once. Specimen: blood. The source is a man aged 25-45 years in good health. Each CDR3 is given with its conserved first and last residue. Each record gives: V gene, J gene, CDR3 protein.

TRBV9	TRBJ1-2	CASSPRTGVFYGYTF
TRBV6-6	TRBJ2-7	CASSGTSGGAYEQYF
TRBV6-5	TRBJ1-6	CASSSQGGNSPLHF
TRBV27	TRBJ1-6	CASSPLGGQINSPLHF
TRBV29-1	TRBJ1-1	CSVSPSRGGYTEAFF
TRBV11-2	TRBJ2-2	CASSLVWPGELFF
TRBV10-2	TRBJ2-5	CASSGSSVETQYF
TRBV19	TRBJ1-3	CASTKGLPGNTIYF
TRBV11-1	TRBJ1-1	CASSRGWAEAFF
TRBV7-3	TRBJ2-2	CASSVAKSGELFF
TRBV15	TRBJ1-3	CATRTGAGNTIYF
TRBV15	TRBJ2-3	CATSRDRGDTDTQYF
TRBV19	TRBJ1-4	CASSPGTEKLFF
TRBV9	TRBJ2-2	CASSVTGEAGELFF
TRBV11-2	TRBJ1-2	CASSRQNYGYTF
TRBV3-1/TRBV3-2	TRBJ1-1	CASSQDRRQAFYTEAFF
TRBV4-1	TRBJ2-7	CASSQEVGFLGQGKGGYEQYF
TRBV24-1	TRBJ2-2	CATSLATGELFF
TRBV7-8	TRBJ2-3	CASSGGVAGAFPTYTDTQYF
TRBV30	TRBJ1-3	CAWSAGTGNTIYF
TRBV9	TRBJ2-3	CASSSRTGRTQYF
TRBV11-2	TRBJ1-1	CASSQGQVNTEAFF
TRBV18	TRBJ1-2	CASSKERSYGYTF
TRBV5-5	TRBJ2-2	CASSPVGAGELFF
TRBV24-1	TRBJ1-2	CATSDQDRDHGYTF
TRBV5-1	TRBJ1-1	CASSSLGEDTEAFF
TRBV2	TRBJ1-5	CASTQGGEPQHF
TRBV7-9	TRBJ1-3	CASSYGQGAGNTIYF
TRBV5-1	TRBJ2-7	CASSLGSETHYEQYF
TRBV12-3/TRBV12-4	TRBJ2-1	CASSVSAGTEQFF
TRBV7-8	TRBJ1-1	CASSESRTLEAFF
TRBV20-1	TRBJ1-2	CKTGGSSNTF
TRBV6-5	TRBJ2-7	CASSPSGIPYEQYF
TRBV11-2	TRBJ1-2	CASSTRQGILAGGYTF
TRBV6-5	TRBJ1-1	CASRQGARAFF
TRBV24-1	TRBJ1-1	CATSDPQGLEAFF
TRBV4-2	TRBJ1-1	CASSHPGNTEAFF
TRBV6-2/TRBV6-3	TRBJ1-1	CASSSLQTGSPLNTEAFF
TRBV30	TRBJ2-4	CAWTHGPAKNIQYF
TRBV27	TRBJ1-5	CASSATGTLGEPQHF
TRBV27	TRBJ2-5	CASSATGTGGTTGQETQYF
TRBV19	TRBJ2-1	CASSLNRDAVNEQFF
TRBV2	TRBJ1-6	CASAGTGLGNSPLHF